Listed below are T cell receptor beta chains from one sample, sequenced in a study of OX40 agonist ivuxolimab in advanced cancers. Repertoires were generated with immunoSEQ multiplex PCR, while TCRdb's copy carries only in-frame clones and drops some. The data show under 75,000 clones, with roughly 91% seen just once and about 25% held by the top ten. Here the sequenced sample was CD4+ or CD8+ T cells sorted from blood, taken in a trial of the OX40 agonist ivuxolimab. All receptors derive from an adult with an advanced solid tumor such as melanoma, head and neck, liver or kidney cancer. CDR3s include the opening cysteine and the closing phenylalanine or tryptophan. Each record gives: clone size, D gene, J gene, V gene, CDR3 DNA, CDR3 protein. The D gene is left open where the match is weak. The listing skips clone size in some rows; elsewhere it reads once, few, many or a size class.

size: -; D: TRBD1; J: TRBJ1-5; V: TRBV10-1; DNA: TGCGCCAGCAGGGGGACAGGGCCCTCATATAATCGTACCAATCAGCCCCAGCATTTT; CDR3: CASRGTGPSYNRTNQPQHF
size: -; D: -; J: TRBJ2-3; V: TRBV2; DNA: TGTGCCAGCAGTGAAGTCCCCCAGGACATCCCAGATACGCAGTATTTT; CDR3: CASSEVPQDIPDTQYF
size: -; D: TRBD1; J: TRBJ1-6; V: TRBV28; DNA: TGTGCCAGCAGTATAAGGGACAGGGTCTTCTCCTATAATTCACCCCTCCACTTT; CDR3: CASSIRDRVFSYNSPLHF
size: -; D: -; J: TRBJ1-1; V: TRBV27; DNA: TGTGCCAGCATGGGGGGGCACACTGAAGCTTTCTTT; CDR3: CASMGGHTEAFF
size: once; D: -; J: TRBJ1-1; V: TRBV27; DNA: TGTGCCAGCAGAGTTACACCGAACACTGAAGCTTTCTTT; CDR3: CASRVTPNTEAFF
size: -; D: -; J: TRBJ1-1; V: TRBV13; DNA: TGTGCCAGCACCTCTTTGTCGTACGCTGAAGCTTTCTTT; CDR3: CASTSLSYAEAFF
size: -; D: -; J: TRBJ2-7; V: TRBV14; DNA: TGTGCCAGCAGCCAATTCGGGGTTTCCGAGCAGTACTTC; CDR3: CASSQFGVSEQYF
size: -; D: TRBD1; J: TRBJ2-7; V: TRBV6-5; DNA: TGTGCCAGCAGTAGGGGACAGGGCTCGTACGAGCAGTACTTC; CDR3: CASSRGQGSYEQYF
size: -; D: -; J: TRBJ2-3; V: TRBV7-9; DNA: TGTGCCAGCAGCTGGTCGCCAGACACAGATACGCAGTATTTT; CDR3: CASSWSPDTDTQYF
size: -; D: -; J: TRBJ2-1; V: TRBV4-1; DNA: TGCGCCAGCAGCTCACGCCTGGACAATGAGCAGTTCTTC; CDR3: CASSSRLDNEQFF
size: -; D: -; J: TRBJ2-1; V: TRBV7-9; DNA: TGTGCCAGCAGCTTACCCGTAACAGCGGACTACCTAAGATACAATGAGCAGTTCTTC; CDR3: CASSLPVTADYLRYNEQFF
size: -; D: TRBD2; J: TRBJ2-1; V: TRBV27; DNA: TGTGCCAGCAGTGCTGGACTAGCTCTGGAGCAGTTCTTC; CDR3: CASSAGLALEQFF
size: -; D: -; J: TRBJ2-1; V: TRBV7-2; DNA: TGTGCCAGCATCGATAGAGGAGATTTAGGGAATGAGCAGTTCTTC; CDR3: CASIDRGDLGNEQFF
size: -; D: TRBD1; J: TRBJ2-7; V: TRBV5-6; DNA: TGTGCCAGCAGCTTGTTGAACAGGGGAGAATACGAGCAGTACTTC; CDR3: CASSLLNRGEYEQYF
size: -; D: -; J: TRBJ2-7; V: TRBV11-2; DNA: TGTGCCAGCAGCTTAGTTTCCGACAGCTCCTACGAGCAGTACTTC; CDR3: CASSLVSDSSYEQYF
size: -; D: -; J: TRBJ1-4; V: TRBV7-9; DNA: TGTGCCAGCAGCTACACTTGGGGGACATCCGCAGATCCTGAAAAACTGTTTTTT; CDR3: CASSYTWGTSADPEKLFF
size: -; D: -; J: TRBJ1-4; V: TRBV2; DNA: TGTGCCAGCAGTGATCTGGGGGCGGGAACTAATGAAAAACTGTTTTTT; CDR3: CASSDLGAGTNEKLFF
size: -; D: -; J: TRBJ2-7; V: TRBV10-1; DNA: TGCGCCAGCAGTGGGACCCGAGGAGGAGAGCAGTACTTC; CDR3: CASSGTRGGEQYF
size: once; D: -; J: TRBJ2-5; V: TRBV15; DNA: TGTGCCACCAGCGATGTGGGGGGATTTCAAGAGACCCAGTACTTC; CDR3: CATSDVGGFQETQYF
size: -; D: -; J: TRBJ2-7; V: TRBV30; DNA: TGTGCCTGGAGTGTGGGGGGTTTGGACGAGCAGTACTTC; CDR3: CAWSVGGLDEQYF
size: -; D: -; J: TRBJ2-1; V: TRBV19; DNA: TGTGCCAGTAGTATAGTCCTAGCGCCCTCCTACAATGAGCAGTTCTTC; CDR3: CASSIVLAPSYNEQFF
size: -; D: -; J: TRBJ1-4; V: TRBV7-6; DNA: TGTGCCAGCAGCTTAGCACAGATTAATGAAAAACTGTTTTTT; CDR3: CASSLAQINEKLFF
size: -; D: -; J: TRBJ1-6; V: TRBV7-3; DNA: TGTGCCAGCAGCTTAGGGGGATTGGGTTCACCCCTCCACTTT; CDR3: CASSLGGLGSPLHF
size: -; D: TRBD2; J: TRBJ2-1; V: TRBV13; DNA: TGTGCCAGCATCCAAAGCTTCACTAGCGGATACAATGAGCAGTTCTTC; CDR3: CASIQSFTSGYNEQFF
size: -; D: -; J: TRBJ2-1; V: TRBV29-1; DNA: TGCAGCGTTGAAGATACGACTACAGAAACCTACAATGAGCAGTTCTTC; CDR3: CSVEDTTTETYNEQFF
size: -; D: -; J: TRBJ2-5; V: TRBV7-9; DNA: TGTGCCAGCAGCTCCCCCCCGGGGGAGTACCAAGAGACCCAGTACTTC; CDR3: CASSSPPGEYQETQYF
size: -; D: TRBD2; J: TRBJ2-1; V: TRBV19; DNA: TGTGCCAGTAGTATAGGGGCTAGCGGGGGTGAGCAGTTCTTC; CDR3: CASSIGASGGEQFF
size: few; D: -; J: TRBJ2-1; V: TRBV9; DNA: TGTGCCAGCAATGGGGCGGGATGGGACAATGAGCAGTTCTTC; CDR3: CASNGAGWDNEQFF
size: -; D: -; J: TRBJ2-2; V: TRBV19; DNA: TGTGCCACCCTATTCCGGGTCCCGAACACCGGGGAGCTGTTTTTT; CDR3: CATLFRVPNTGELFF
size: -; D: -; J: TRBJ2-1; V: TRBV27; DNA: TGTGCCAGCAGTATGGGGACGTTAGCCTACAATGAGCAGTTCTTC; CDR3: CASSMGTLAYNEQFF
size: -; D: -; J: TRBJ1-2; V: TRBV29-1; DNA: TGCAGCGTTGACCGGGACACTGGAGGCTACACCTTC; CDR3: CSVDRDTGGYTF
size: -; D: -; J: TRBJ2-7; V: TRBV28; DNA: TGTGCCAGCAGTTCCCCTGGACTCACCGATGTGGCCTACGAGCAGTACTTC; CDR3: CASSSPGLTDVAYEQYF
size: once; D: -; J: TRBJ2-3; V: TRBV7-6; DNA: TGTGCCAGCAGCTTAGGGGCTAGCGTCCCGGGGGCAGATACGCAGTATTTT; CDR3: CASSLGASVPGADTQYF
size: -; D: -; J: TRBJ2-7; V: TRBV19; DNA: TGTGCCAGTAGTATTTGGAGGGGCAAGTACGAGCAGTACTTC; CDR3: CASSIWRGKYEQYF
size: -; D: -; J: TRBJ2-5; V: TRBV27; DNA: TGTGCCAGCAGTTTGGGCCCCGAGACCCAGTACTTC; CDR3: CASSLGPETQYF
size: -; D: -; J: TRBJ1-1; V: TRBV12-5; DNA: TGTGCTAGTGGTTTGCCGGGGGCGGTCGCTGAAGCTTTCTTT; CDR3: CASGLPGAVAEAFF
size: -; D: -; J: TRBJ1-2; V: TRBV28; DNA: TGTGCCAGCACTCCGATCCGGGCGGGTGTCTACTATGGCTACACCTTC; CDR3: CASTPIRAGVYYGYTF
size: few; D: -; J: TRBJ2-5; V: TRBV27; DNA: TGTGCCAGCAGCCGAATAGGGGAGACCCAGTACTTC; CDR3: CASSRIGETQYF
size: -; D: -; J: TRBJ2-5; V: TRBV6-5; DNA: TGTGCCAGCAGTTATCAGGGGAGGGAGACCCAGTACTTC; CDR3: CASSYQGRETQYF
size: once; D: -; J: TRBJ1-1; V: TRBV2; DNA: TGTGCCAGCACCACGGGACCCCTGATGATGAACACTGAAGCTTTCTTT; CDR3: CASTTGPLMMNTEAFF
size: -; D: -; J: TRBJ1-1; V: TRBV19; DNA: TGTGCCAGTAGTATAGACAACTCGGGACAATTTGAAGCTTTCTTT; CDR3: CASSIDNSGQFEAFF
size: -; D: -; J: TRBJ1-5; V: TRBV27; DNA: TGTGCCAGCAGTCTTGGCAGGGGTCAGCCCCAGCATTTT; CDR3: CASSLGRGQPQHF
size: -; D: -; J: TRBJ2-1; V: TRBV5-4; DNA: TGTGCCAGCAGCCTTATAACGAATGAGCAGTTCTTC; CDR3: CASSLITNEQFF
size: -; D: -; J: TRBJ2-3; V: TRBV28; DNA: TGTGCCAGCAGTTCCCTACGACAGGGAGGGTTAGATACGCAGTATTTT; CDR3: CASSSLRQGGLDTQYF
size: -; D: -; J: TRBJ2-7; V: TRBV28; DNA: TGTGCCAGCAGTCCCCCCCCTCAGACCTACGAGCAGTACTTC; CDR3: CASSPPPQTYEQYF
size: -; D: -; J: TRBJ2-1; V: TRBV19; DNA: TGTGCCAGTAGGGACGGAGTAAACAATGAGCAGTTCTTC; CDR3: CASRDGVNNEQFF
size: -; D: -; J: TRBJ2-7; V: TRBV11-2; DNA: TGTGCCACCCCCTCCGAGGTTTGGGCCTACGAGCAGTACTTC; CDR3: CATPSEVWAYEQYF
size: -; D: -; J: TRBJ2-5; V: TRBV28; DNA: TGTGCCAGCAGTTTCATTTGGCAGACATTACAAGAGACCCAGTACTTC; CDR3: CASSFIWQTLQETQYF
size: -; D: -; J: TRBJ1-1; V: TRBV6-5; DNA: TGTGCCAGCAGTCGGACGGAGAACACTGAAGCTTTCTTT; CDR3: CASSRTENTEAFF
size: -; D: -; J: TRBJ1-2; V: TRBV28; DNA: TGTGCCAGCAGTCCGGACGGTGATGGCTACACCTTC; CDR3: CASSPDGDGYTF
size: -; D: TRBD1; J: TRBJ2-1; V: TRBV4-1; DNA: TGCGCCAGCAGCCAAAGGGGGCAGGGGTCCCACAATGAGCAGTTCTTC; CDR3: CASSQRGQGSHNEQFF
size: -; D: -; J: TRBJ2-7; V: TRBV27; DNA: TGTGCCAGCAGCATGACGGATGACTACGAGCAGTACTTC; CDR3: CASSMTDDYEQYF
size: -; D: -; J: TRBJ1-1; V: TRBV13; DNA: TGTGCCAGCAGCCTACAGATGCTAGAGGCTGAAGCTTTCTTT; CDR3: CASSLQMLEAEAFF
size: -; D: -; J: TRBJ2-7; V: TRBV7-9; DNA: TGTGCCAGCAGACCCAAGCAGTCCTACGAGCAGTACTTC; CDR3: CASRPKQSYEQYF
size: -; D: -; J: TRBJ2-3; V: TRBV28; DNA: TGTGCCAGCAGTCCCTCTTTTTATGGCACAGATACGCAGTATTTT; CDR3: CASSPSFYGTDTQYF
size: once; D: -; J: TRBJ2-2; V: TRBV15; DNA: TGTGCCACCAGCAGACAGTCCCTCCTCCTGCCCGGGGAGCTGTTTTTT; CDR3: CATSRQSLLLPGELFF
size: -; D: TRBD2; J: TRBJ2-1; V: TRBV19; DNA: TGTGCCAGTAGTTATAGCGGGAGGATCAATGAGCAGTTCTTC; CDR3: CASSYSGRINEQFF
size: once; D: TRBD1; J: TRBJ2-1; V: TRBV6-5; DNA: TGTGCCAGCAGTTCCAGCGGGACAGGGGGCCGGTTCTTC; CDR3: CASSSSGTGGRFF
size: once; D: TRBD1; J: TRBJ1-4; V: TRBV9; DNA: TGTGCCAGCAGCGCTTCCGGGACAGGGTTGGAAAAACTGTTTTTT; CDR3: CASSASGTGLEKLFF